This T cell receptor beta chain was documented in a study of T cells in Graves' hyperthyroidism and ophthalmopathy. Remarks on this clonotype: Its target is not known.

RNA transcripts provided the source from which TCR beta CDR3 regions were amplified. HTBI primers drove first-round RT-PCR of the TCR CDR3. TCRdb called the multiplex PCR reads again in MiXCR, with one record for every CDR3 protein. The sample carries roughly 840,000 distinct CDR3 sequences, around 39% recorded once. Study-level results: Appearing also in blood were most of the thyroid clonotypes expanded above 0.001.

Graves' hyperthyroidism without ophthalmopathy progression within 18 months was termed stable. Patients aged 18 to 65 had newly diagnosed hyperthyroidism lasting under 2 months. Not enrolled were patients with uncontrolled infection, other autoimmune disease, pregnancy or lactation. The material sequenced was blood. This clonotype originated in a man aged 18 to 29 with Graves' hyperthyroidism.

CDR3 DNA: TGCAGCGTTGTCGTGTGGACTCGGCGGGGGCTGGAGGATGAGCAGTTCTTC. It translates to CSVVVWTRRGLEDEQFF. This chain uses TRBV29-1 with TRBJ2-1, with D possibly TRBD2 on 7 matching bases. V was shortened by 4 bases and J by 8 bases, with 27 bases between the two germline ends. CDR3 size: 17 residues. CDR1 SQVTM and CDR2 ANQGSEA come from the germline V gene.